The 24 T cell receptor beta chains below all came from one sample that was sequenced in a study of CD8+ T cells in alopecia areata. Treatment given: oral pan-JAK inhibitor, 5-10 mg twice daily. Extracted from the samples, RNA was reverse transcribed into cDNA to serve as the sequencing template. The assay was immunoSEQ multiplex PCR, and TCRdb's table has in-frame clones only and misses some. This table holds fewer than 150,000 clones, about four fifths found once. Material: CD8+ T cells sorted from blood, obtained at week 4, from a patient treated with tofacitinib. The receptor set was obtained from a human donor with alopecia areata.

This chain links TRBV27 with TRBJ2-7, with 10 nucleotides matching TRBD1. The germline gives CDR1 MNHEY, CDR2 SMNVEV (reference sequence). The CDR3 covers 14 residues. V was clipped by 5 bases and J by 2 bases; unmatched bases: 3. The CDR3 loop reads CASSAGTGAYEQYF. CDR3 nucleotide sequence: TGTGCCAGCAGTGCCGGGACAGGGGCCTACGAGCAGTACTTC.

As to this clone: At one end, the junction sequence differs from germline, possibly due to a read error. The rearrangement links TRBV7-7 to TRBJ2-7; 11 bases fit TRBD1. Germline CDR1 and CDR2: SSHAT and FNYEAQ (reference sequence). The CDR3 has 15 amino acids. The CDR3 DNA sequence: TGTGCTAGCAGCTTAGCGGCCGGGACAGGGGGCGAGCAGTACTTC. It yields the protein CASSLAAGTGGEQYF.

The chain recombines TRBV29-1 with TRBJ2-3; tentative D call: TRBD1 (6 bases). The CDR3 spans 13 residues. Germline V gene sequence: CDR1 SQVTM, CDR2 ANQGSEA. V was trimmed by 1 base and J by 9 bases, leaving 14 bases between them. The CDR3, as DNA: TGCAGCGTTGAAGCGCGACAGGATATCACGCAGTATTTT. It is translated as CSVEARQDITQYF.

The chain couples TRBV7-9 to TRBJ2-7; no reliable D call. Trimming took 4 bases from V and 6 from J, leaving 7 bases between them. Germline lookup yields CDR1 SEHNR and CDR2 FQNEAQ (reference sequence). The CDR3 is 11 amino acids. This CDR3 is CASSSPGEQYF. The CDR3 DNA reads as TGTGCCAGCAGCTCTCCGGGCGAGCAGTACTTC.

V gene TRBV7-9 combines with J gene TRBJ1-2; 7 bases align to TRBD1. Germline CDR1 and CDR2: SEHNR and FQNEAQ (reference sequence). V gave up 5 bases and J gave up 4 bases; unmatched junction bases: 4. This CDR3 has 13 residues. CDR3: CASSIGTAYGYTF. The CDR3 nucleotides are TGTGCCAGCAGCATCGGGACAGCCTATGGCTACACCTTC.

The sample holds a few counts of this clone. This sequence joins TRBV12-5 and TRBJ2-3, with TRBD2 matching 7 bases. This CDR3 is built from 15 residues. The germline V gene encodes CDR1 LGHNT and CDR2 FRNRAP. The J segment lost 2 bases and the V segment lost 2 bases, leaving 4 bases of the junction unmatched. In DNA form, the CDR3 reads TGTGCTAGTGGTTTGATTAGCGGGCTCACAGATACGCAGTATTTT. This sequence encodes CASGLISGLTDTQYF.

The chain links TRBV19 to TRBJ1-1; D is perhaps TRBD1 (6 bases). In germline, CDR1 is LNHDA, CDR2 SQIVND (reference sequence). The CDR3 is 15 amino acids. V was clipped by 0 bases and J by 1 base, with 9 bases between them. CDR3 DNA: TGTGCCAGTAGTATAGATCAGGGGCAGAACACTGAAGCTTTCTTT. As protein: CASSIDQGQNTEAFF.

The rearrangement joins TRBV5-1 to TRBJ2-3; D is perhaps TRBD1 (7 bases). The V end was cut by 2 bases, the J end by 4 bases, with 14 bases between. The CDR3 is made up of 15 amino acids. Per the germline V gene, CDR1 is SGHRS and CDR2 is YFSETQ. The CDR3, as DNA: TGCGCCAGCAGCTTCAGGGGGGTTCGGGCAGATACGCAGTATTTT. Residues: CASSFRGVRADTQYF.

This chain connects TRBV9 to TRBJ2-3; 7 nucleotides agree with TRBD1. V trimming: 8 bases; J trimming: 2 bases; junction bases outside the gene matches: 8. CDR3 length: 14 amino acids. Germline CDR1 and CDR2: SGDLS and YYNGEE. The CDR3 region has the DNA TGTGCCAGTGCTACAGGGGAAATCACAGATACGCAGTATTTT. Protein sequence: CASATGEITDTQYF. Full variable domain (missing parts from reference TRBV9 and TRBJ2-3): DSGVTQTPKHLITATGQRVTLRCSPRSGDLSVYWYQQSLDQGLQFLIQYYNGEERAKGNILERFSAQQFPDLHSELNLSSLELGDSALYFCASATGEITDTQYFGPGTRLTVL.

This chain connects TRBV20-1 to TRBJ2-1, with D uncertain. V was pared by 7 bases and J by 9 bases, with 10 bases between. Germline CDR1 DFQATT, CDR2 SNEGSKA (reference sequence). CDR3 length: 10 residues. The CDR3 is CSVDSSEQFF. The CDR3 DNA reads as TGCAGTGTCGATTCCAGTGAGCAGTTCTTC.

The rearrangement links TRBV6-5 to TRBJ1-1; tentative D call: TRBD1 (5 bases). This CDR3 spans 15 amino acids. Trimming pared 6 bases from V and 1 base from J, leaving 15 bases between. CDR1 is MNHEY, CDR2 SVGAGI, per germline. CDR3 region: CASRLHQGPNTEAFF. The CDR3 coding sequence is TGTGCCAGCAGGCTTCACCAGGGTCCGAACACTGAAGCTTTCTTT.

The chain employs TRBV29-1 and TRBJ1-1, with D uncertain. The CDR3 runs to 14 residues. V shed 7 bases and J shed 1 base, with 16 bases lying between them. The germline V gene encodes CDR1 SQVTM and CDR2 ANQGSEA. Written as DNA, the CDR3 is TGCAGCGGCTGGGATGACCGATCGAACACTGAAGCTTTCTTT. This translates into CSGWDDRSNTEAFF.

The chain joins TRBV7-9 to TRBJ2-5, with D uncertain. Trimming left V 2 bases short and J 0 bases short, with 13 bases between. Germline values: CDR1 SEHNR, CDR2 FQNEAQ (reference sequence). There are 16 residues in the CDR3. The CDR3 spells CASSLFPRLHQETQYF. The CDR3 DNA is TGTGCCAGCAGCTTATTCCCCAGGCTGCACCAAGAGACCCAGTACTTC. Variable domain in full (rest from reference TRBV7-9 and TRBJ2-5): DTGVSQNPRHKITKRGQNVTFRCDPISEHNRLYWYRQTLGQGPEFLTYFQNEAQLEKSRLLSDRFSAERPKGSFSTLEIQRTEQGDSAMYLCASSLFPRLHQETQYFGPGTRLLVL.

CDR3 residues: CASSMDIQETQYF. In DNA form, the CDR3 reads TGTGCCAGCAGCATGGACATCCAAGAGACCCAGTACTTC. The V gene is TRBV5-6, the J gene TRBJ2-5, with D maybe TRBD1 (5 bases). Germline V gene lookup returns CDR1 SGHDT and CDR2 YYEEEE. V was cut by 4 bases and J by 1 base, with 8 bases left in between. This CDR3 has 13 residues.

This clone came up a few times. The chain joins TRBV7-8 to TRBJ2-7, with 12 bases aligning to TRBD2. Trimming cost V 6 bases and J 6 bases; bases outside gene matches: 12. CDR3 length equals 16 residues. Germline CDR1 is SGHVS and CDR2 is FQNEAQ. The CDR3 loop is CASSRGLAGTFREQYF. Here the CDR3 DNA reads TGTGCCAGCAGTAGAGGACTAGCGGGGACTTTCCGCGAGCAGTACTTC.

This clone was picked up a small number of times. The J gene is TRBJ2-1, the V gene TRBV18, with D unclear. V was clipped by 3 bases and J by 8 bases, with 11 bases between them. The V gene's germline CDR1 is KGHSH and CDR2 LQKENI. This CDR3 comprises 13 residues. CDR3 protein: CASSPDLRDEQFF. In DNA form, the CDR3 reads TGTGCCAGCTCACCCGACCTTCGAGATGAGCAGTTCTTC. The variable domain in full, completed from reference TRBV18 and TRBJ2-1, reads NAGVMQNPRHLVRRRGQEARLRCSPMKGHSHVYWYRQLPEEGLKFMVYLQKENIIDESGMPKERFSAEFPKEGPSILRIQQVVRGDSAAYFCASSPDLRDEQFFGPGTRLTVL.

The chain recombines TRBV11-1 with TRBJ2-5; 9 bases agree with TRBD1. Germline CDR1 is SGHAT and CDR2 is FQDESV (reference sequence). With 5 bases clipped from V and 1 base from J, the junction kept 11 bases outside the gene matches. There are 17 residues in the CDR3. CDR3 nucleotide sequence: TGTGCCAGCAGCCCCGAAATTGGACAGGGGACCCAAGAGACCCAGTACTTC. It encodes CASSPEIGQGTQETQYF.

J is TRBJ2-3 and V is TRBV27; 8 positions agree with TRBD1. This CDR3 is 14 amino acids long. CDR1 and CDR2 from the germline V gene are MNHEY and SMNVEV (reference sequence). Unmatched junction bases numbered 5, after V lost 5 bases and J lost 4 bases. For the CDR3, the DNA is TGTGCCAGCAGTCCGACAGGGGAGGCAGATACGCAGTATTTT. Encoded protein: CASSPTGEADTQYF.

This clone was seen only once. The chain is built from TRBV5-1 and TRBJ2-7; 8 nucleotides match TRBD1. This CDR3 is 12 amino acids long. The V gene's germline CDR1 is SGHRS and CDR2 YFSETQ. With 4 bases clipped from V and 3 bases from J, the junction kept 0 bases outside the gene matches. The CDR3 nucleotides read TGCGCCAGCAGCACAGGGGGCTACGAGCAGTACTTC. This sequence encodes CASSTGGYEQYF.

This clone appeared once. The CDR3 loop reads CASSITSRTEAFF. The CDR3 coding sequence is TGTGCCAGTAGTATAACGAGTAGGACTGAAGCTTTCTTT. The rearrangement uses TRBV19 and TRBJ1-1; D gene ambiguous. The CDR3 totals 13 residues. Trimming removed 2 bases from V and 5 bases from J, with 9 bases in between. The germline V gene encodes CDR1 LNHDA and CDR2 SQIVND (reference sequence).

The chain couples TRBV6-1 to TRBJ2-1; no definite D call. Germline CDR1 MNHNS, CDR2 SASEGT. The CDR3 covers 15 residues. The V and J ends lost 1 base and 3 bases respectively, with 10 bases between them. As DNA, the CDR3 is TGTGCCAGCAGTGAAGATATCGGCTACTACAATGAGCAGTTCTTC. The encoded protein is CASSEDIGYYNEQFF.

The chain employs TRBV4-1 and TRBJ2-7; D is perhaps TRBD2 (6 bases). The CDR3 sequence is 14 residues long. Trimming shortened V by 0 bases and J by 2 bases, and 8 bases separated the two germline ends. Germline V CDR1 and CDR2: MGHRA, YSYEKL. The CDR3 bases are TGCGCCAGCAGCCAAGAACTAGCAGCCTACGAGCAGTACTTC. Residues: CASSQELAAYEQYF.

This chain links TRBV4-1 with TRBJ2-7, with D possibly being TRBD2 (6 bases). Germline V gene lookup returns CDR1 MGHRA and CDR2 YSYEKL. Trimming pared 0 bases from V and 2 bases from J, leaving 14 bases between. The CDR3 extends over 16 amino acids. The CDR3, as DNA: TGCGCCAGCAGCCAAGATCCCGGGACTCCCGCCTACGAGCAGTACTTC. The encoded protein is CASSQDPGTPAYEQYF.

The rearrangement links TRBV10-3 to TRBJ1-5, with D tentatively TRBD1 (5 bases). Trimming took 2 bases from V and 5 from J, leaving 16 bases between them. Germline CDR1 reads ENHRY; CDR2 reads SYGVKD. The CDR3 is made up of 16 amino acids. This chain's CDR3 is CAISEKGHDYDQPQHF. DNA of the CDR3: TGTGCCATCAGTGAGAAAGGACACGACTACGATCAGCCCCAGCATTTT.